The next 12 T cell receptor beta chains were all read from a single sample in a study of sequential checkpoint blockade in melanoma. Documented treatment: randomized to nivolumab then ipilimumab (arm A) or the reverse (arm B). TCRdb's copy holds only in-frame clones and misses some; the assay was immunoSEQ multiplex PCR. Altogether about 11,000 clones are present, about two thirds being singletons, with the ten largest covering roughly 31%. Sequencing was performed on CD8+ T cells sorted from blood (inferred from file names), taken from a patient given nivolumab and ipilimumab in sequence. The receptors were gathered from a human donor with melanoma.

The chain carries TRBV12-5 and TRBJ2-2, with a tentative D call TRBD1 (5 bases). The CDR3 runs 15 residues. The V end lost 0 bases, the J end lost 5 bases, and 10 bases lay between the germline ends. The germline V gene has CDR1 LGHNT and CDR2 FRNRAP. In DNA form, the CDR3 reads TGTGCTAGTGGTTTGGTACACTCAGGGACCGGGGAGCTGTTTTTT. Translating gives CASGLVHSGTGELFF.

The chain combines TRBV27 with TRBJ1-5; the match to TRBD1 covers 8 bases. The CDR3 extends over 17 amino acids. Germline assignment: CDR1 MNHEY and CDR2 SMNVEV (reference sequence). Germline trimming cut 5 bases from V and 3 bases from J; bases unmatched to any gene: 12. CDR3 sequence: CASSPHPGQGLNQPQHF. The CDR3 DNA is TGTGCCAGCAGTCCCCACCCCGGACAGGGACTCAATCAGCCCCAGCATTTT.

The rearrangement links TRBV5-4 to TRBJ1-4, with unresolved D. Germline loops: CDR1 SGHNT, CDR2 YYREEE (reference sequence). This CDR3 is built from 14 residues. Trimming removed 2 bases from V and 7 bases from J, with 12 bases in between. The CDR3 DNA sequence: TGTGCCAGCAGCTTACCGTGGCAGGCTGAAAAACTGTTTTTT. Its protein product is CASSLPWQAEKLFF.

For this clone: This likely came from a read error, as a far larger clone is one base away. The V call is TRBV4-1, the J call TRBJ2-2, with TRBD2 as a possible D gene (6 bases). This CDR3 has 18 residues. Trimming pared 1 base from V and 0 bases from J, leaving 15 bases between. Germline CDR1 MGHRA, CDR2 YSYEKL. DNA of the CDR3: TGCGCCAGCAGCCAAGGGTTTGCTAGCGAACCGAACACCGGGGAGCTGTTTTTT. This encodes CASSQGFASEPNTGELFF.

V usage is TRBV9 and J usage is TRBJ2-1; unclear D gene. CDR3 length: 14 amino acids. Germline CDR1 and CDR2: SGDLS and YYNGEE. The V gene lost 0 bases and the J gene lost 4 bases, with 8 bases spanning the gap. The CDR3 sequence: CASSVGSVYNEQFF. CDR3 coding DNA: TGTGCCAGCAGCGTAGGGAGCGTGTACAATGAGCAGTTCTTC.

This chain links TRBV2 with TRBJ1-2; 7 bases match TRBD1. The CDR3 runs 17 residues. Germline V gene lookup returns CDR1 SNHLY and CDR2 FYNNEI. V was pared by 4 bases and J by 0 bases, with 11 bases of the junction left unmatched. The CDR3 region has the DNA TGTGCCAGCAGTGGACCGGGACAGACGCGATCTAACTATGGCTACACCTTC. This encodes CASSGPGQTRSNYGYTF.

The DNA for the CDR3 is TGTGCCAGCAGTTTATCTGGGGCGGTGGCGGATGAGCAGTACTTC. Translating it yields CASSLSGAVADEQYF. The rearrangement links TRBV28 to TRBJ2-7, with D maybe TRBD1 (5 bases). CDR3 length equals 15 residues. The germline CDR1 and CDR2 sequences are MDHEN and SYDVKM. Between the trimmed V and J ends, which lost 1 base and 7 bases, there was a span of 17 bases. The variable domain in full, completed from reference TRBV28 and TRBJ2-7, reads DVKVTQSSRYLVKRTGEKVFLECVQDMDHENMFWYRQDPGLGLRLIYFSYDVKMKEKGDIPEGYSVSREKKERFSLILESASTNQTSMYLCASSLSGAVADEQYFGPGTRLTVT.

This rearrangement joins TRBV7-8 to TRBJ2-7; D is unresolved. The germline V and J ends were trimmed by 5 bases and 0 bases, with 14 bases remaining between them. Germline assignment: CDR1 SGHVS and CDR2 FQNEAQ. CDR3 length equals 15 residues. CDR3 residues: CASSERARSSYEQYF. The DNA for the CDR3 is TGTGCCAGCAGCGAACGAGCGAGGAGCTCCTACGAGCAGTACTTC.

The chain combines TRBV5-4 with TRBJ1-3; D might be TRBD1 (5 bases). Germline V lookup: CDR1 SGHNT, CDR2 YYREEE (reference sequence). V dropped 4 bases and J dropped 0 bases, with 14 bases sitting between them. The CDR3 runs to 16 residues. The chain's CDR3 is CASSARQGISGNTIYF. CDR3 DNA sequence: TGTGCCAGCAGCGCCCGGCAGGGAATCTCTGGAAACACCATATATTTT.

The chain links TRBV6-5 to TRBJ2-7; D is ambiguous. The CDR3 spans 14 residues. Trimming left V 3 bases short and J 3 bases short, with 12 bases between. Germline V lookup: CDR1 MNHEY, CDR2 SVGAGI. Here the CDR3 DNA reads TGTGCCAGCAGTTATTCTGGAGTAATCTACGAGCAGTACTTC. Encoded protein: CASSYSGVIYEQYF.

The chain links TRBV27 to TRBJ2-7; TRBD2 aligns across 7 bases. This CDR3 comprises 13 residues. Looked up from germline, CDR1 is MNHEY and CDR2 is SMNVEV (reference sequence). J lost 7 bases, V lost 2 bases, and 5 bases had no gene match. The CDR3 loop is CASSLAGATEQYF. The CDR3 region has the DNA TGTGCCAGCAGTTTAGCGGGAGCTACGGAGCAGTACTTC.

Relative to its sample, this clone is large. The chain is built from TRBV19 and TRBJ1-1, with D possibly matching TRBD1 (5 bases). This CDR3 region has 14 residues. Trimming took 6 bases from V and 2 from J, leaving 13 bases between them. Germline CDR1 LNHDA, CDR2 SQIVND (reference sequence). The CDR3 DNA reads TGTGCCAGTAGGTTGGCAGGGCTCAACACTGAAGCTTTCTTT. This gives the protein CASRLAGLNTEAFF.